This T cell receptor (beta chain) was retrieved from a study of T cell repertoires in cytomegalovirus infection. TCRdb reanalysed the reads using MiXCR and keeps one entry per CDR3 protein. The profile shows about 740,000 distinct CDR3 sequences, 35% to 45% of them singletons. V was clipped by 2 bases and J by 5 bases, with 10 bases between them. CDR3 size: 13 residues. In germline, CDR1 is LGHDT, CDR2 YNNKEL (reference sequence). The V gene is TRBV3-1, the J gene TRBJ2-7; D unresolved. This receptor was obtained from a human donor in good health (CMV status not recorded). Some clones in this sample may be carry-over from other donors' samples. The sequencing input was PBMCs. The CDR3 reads CASSQQEWDEQYF. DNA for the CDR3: TGTGCCAGCAGCCAACAGGAATGGGACGAGCAGTACTTC.